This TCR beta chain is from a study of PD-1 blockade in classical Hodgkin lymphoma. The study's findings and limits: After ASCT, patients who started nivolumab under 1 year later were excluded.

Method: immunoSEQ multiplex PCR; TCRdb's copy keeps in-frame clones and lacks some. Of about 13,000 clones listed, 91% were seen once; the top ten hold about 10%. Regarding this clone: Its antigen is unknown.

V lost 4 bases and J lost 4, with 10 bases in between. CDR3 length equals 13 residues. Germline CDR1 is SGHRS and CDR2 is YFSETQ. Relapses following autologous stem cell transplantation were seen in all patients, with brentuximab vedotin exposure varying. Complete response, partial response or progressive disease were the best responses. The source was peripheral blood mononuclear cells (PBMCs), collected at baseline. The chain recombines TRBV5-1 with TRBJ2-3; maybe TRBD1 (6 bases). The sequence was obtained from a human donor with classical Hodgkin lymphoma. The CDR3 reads CASSQGPADTQYF. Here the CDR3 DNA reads TGCGCCAGCAGCCAGGGGCCGGCAGATACGCAGTATTTT.